A selection of T cell receptor beta chains follows, all from one sample in a study of shared clonotypes between healthy human individuals. Only in-frame clones appear in the TCRdb table, and some are missing; sequencing was by immunoSEQ multiplex PCR. This table holds hundreds of thousands of clones, 85% to 95% found once. Sequencing was performed on naive CD8+ T cells sorted from blood. These receptors were obtained from a man younger than 45 in good health. Each CDR3 is given without its conserved first and last residue.

j_gene	v_gene	CDR3aa
TRBJ2-2	TRBV6-1	ASSEGVGELATGELF
TRBJ2-1	TRBV14	ASSQIAGRDQF
TRBJ1-1	TRBV15	ATSPMDRGHGEAF
TRBJ2-2	TRBV15	ATSTPGTSGDPNTPGELF
TRBJ2-2	TRBV2	ASNPGGIIETGELF
TRBJ2-2	TRBV2	ASIRATGELF
TRBJ2-3	TRBV5-6	ASSFRGDWAHSTDTQY
TRBJ2-7	TRBV18	ASSPAGNSYEQY
TRBJ2-7	TRBV19	ASSIAPEREFVYIAYEQY
TRBJ2-7	TRBV2	ASRGGTSYYEQY
TRBJ2-5	TRBV29-1	SVDKGEETQY
TRBJ2-2	TRBV6-4	ASRQGLNTGELF
TRBJ2-7	TRBV13	ASSLRGQPPYEQY
TRBJ1-1	TRBV7-9	ASSPTRGRNTEAF
TRBJ2-7	TRBV27	ASSSTWGEQY
TRBJ2-3	TRBV7-9	ASSPWTGKTDTQY
TRBJ2-3	TRBV4-3	ASSQDAGVTDTQY
TRBJ2-4	TRBV7-9	ASSFWERDNIQY
TRBJ2-3	TRBV29-1	SALGASGRGADTQY
TRBJ1-1	TRBV25-1	ASRADGNTEAF
TRBJ2-1	TRBV15	ATSRVRSGWNEQF
TRBJ1-5	TRBV14	ASNHYRDQPQH
TRBJ2-3	TRBV10-2	ASSESRPLAGSQDTQY
TRBJ1-1	TRBV6-1	ASSEGFRTGLKGTEAF
TRBJ2-3	TRBV11-2	ASSAFETSTDTQY
TRBJ2-7	TRBV5-1	ASSLGDREQY
TRBJ1-5	TRBV27	ASRGGPNQPQH
TRBJ2-2	TRBV7-9	ASSSRLAGELF
TRBJ2-5	TRBV30	AWSKLAGPLKTQY
TRBJ2-2	TRBV6-5	ASSYSVRDLAGELF
TRBJ2-7	TRBV7-9	ASSPGQGASYEQY
TRBJ2-1	TRBV7-9	ASSLKRQGQF
TRBJ2-1	TRBV27	ASSLIPSSYNEQF
TRBJ2-7	TRBV5-4	ASSFEGGYEQY
TRBJ2-1	TRBV29-1	SVWTGLLF
TRBJ2-2	TRBV2	ARGDRGNTGELF
TRBJ2-7	TRBV27	ASSTLAGALY
TRBJ1-1	TRBV9	ASSVGGQTEAF
TRBJ1-1	TRBV9	ASSSQDGNTEAF
TRBJ2-1	TRBV19	ASSIWAGGGPNNEQF